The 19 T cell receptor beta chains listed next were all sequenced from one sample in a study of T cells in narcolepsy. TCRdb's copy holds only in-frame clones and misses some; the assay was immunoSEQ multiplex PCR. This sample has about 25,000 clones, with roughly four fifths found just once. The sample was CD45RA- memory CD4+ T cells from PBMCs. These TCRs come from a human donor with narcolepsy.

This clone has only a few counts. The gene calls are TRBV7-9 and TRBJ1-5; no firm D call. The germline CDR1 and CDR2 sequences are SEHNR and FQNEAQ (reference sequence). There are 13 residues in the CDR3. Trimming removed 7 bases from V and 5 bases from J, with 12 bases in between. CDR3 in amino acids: CASTPDGYQPQHF. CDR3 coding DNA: TGTGCCAGCACCCCAGACGGTTATCAGCCCCAGCATTTT.

The CDR3 here is CASSYSARGANTEAFF. CDR3 sequence (DNA): TGTGCCAGCAGTTACTCGGCCAGGGGAGCCAACACTGAAGCTTTCTTT. V usage is TRBV6-5 and J usage is TRBJ1-1; tentative D call: TRBD1 (6 bases). Germline CDR1 MNHEY, CDR2 SVGAGI. Between the trimmed V and J ends, which lost 0 bases and 2 bases, there was a span of 13 bases. The CDR3 runs to 16 residues.

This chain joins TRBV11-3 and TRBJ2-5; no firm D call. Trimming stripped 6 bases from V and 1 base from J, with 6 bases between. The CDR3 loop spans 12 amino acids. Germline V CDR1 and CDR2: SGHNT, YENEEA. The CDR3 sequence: CASRSIQETQYF. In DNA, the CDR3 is TGTGCCAGCAGGTCGATCCAAGAGACCCAGTACTTC.

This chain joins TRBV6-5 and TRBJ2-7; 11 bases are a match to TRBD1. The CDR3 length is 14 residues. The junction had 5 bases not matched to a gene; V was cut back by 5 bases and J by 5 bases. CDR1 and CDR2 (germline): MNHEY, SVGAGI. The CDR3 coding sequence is TGTGCCAGCAGTGTTCGGGACAGGGGGGACGAGCAGTACTTC. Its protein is CASSVRDRGDEQYF.

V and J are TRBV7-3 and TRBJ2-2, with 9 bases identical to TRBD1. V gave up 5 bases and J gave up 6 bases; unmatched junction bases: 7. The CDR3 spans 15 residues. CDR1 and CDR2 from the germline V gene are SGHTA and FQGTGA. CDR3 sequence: CASSAGQGVPGELFF. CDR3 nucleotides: TGTGCCAGCAGCGCGGGACAGGGTGTCCCCGGGGAGCTGTTTTTT.

The CDR3 DNA sequence: TGTGCCAGCAGCCTCCGGGGGTCCTCCTACAATGAGCAGTTCTTC. Encoded protein: CASSLRGSSYNEQFF. The chain carries TRBV7-2 and TRBJ2-1; D might be TRBD2 (6 bases). In germline, CDR1 is SGHTA, CDR2 FQGNSA. This CDR3 spans 15 amino acids. V was cut by 5 bases and J by 0 bases, with 11 bases left in between.

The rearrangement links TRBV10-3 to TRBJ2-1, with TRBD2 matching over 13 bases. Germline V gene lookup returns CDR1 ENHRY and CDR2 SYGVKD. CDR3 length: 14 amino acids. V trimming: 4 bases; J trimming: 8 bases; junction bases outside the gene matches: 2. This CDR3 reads CAISGTSGSYEQFF. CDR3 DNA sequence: TGTGCCATCAGTGGGACTAGCGGGAGCTATGAGCAGTTCTTC.

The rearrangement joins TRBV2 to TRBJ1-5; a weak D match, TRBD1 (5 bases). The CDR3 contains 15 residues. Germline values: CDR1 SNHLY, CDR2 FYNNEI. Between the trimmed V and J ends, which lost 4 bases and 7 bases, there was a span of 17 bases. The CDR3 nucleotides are TGTGCCAGCAGTGTGAGGCCTGGGGGTGGCCAGCCCCAGCATTTT. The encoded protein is CASSVRPGGGQPQHF.

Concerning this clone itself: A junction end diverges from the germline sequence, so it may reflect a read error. The CDR3 nucleotides are TGTGCTAGCAGCTTAGTGGCAGGGCTCGCAACACCCTACGAGCAGTACTTC. Its translation is CASSLVAGLATPYEQYF. The chain uses TRBV7-7 and TRBJ2-7, with a possible D match to TRBD1 (5 bases). This CDR3 is 17 amino acids long. The germline V gene encodes CDR1 SSHAT and CDR2 FNYEAQ (reference sequence).

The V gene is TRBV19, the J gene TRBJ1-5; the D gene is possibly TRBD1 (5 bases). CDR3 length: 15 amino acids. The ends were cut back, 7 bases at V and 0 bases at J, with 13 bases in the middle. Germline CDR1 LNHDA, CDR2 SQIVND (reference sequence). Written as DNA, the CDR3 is TGTGCCAGTATCCCGGGGCCGTATAGCAATCAGCCCCAGCATTTT. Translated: CASIPGPYSNQPQHF.

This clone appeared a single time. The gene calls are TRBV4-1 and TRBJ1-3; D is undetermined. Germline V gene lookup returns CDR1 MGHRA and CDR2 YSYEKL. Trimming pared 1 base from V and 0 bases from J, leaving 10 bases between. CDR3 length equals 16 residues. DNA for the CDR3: TGCGCCAGCAGCCAAGCAGTGAGGGACTCTGGAAACACCATATATTTT. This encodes CASSQAVRDSGNTIYF.

The DNA for the CDR3 is TGTGCCATCACACAAGCGGACGGACAGAACACTGAAGCTTTCTTT. Encoded protein: CAITQADGQNTEAFF. The chain combines TRBV10-3 with TRBJ1-1; a possible D gene is TRBD1 (5 bases). CDR1 is ENHRY, CDR2 SYGVKD, per germline. The CDR3 is 15 residues long. V dropped 7 bases and J dropped 1 base, with 16 bases sitting between them.

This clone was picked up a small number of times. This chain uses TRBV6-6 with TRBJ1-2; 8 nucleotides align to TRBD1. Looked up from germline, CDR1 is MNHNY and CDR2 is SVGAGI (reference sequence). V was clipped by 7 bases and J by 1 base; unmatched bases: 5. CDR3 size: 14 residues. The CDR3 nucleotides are TGTGCCAGCACCTCGGACAGGGATAACTATGGCTACACCTTC. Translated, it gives CASTSDRDNYGYTF.

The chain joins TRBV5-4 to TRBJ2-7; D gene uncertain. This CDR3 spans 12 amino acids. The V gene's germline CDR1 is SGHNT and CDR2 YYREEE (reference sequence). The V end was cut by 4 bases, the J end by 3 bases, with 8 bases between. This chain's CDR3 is CASSGVDYEQYF. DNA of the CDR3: TGTGCCAGCAGCGGAGTAGACTACGAGCAGTACTTC.

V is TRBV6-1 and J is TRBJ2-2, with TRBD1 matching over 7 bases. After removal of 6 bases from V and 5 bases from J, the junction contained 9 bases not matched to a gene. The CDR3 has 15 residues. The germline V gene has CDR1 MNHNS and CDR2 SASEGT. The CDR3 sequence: CASRSRGGLTGELFF. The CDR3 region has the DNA TGTGCCAGCAGGTCGAGAGGGGGCCTGACCGGGGAGCTGTTTTTT.

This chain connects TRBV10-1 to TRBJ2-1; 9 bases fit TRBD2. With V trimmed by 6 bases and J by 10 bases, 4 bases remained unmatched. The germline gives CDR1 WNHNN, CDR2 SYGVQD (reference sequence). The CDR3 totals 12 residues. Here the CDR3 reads CASSFSGSEQFF. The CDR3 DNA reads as TGCGCCAGCAGCTTTAGCGGGAGCGAGCAGTTCTTC.

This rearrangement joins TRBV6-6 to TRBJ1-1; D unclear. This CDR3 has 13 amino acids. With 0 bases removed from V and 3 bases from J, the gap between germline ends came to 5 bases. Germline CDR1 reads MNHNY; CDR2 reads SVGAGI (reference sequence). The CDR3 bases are TGTGCCAGCAGTTACTCTATGGACACTGAAGCTTTCTTT. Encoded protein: CASSYSMDTEAFF.

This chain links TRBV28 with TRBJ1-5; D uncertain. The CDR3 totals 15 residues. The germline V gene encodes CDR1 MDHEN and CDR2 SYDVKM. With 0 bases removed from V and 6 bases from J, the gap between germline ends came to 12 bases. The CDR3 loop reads CASSLWGGLSQPQHF. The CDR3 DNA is TGTGCCAGCAGTTTATGGGGCGGACTGAGTCAGCCCCAGCATTTT.

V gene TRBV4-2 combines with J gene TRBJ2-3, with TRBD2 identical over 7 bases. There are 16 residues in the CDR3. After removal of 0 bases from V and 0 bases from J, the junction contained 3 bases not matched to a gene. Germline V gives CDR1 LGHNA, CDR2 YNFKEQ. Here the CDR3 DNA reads TGTGCCAGCAGCCAAGAGGGAGGGTCTAGCACAGATACGCAGTATTTT. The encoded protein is CASSQEGGSSTDTQYF.